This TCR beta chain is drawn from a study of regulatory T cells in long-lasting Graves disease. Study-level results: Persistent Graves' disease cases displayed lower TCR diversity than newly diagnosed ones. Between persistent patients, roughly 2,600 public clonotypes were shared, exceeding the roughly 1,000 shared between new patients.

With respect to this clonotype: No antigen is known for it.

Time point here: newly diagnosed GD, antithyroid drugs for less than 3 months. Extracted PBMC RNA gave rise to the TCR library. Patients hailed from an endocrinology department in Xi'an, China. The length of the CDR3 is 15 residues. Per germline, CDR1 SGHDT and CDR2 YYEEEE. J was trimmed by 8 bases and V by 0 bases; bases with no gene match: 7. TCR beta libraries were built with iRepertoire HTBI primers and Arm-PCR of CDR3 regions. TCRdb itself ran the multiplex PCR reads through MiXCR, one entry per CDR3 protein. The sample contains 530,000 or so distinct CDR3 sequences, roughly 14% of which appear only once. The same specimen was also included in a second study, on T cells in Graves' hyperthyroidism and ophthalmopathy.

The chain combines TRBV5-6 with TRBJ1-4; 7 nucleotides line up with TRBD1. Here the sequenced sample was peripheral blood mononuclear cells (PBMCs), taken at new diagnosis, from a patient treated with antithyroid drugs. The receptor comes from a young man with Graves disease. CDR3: CASSLVRGSREKLFF. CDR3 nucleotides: TGTGCCAGCAGCTTGGTCAGGGGGAGTCGCGAAAAACTGTTTTTT.